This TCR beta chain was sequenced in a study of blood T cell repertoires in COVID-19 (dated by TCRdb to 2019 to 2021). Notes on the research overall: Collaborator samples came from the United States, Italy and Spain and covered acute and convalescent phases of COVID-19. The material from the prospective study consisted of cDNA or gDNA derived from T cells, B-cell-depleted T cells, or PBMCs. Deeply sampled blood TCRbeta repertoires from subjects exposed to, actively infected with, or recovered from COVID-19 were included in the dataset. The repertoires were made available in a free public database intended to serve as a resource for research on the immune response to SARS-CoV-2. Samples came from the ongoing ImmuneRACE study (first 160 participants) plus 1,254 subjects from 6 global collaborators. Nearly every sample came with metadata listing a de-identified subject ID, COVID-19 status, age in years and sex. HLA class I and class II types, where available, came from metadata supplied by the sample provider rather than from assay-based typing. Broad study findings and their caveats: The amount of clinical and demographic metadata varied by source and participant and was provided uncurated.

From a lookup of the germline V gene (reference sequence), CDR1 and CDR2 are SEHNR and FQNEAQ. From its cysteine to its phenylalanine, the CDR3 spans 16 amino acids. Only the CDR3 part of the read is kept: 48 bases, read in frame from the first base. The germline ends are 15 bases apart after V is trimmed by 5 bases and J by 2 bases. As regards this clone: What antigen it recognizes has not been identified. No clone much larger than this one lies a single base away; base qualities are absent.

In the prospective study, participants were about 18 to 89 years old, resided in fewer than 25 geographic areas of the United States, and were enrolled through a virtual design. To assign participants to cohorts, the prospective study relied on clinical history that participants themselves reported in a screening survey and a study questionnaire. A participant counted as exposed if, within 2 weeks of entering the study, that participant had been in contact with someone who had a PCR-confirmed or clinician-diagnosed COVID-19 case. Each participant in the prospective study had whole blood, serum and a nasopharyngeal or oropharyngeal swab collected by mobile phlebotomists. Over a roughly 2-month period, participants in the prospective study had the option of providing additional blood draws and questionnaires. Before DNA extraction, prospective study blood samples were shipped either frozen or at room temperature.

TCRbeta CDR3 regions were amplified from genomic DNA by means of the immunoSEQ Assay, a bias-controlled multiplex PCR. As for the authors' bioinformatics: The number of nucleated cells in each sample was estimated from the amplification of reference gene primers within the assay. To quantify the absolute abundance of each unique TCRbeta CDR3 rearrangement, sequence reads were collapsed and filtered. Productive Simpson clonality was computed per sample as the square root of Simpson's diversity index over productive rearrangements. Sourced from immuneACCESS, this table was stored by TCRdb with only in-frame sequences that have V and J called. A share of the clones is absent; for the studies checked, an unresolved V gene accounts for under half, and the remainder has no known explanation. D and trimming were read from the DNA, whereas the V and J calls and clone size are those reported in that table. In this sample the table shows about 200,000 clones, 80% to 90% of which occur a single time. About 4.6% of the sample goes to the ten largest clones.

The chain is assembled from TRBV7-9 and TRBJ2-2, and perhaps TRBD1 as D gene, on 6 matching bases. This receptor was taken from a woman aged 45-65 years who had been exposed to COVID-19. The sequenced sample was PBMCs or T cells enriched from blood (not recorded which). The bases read TGTGCCAGCAGCCCGCACAGGGACCTTAACACCGGGGAGCTGTTTTTT. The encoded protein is CASSPHRDLNTGELFF.